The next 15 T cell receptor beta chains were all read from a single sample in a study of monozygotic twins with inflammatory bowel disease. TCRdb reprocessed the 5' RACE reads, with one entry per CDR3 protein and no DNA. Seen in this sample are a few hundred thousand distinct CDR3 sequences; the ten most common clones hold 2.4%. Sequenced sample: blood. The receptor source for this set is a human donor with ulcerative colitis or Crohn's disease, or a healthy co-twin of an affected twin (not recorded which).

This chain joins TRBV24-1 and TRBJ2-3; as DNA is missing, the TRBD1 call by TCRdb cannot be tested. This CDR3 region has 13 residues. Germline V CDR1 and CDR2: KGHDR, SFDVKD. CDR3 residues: CATAGTGADTQYF.

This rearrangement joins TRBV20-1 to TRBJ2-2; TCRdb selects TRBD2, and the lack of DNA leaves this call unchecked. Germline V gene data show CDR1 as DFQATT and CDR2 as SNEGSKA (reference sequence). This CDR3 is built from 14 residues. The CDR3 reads CSARRGPSMRELFF.

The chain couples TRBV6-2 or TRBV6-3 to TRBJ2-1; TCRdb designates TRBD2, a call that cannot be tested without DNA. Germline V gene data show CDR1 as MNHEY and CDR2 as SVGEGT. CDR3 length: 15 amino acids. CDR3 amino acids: CASSKLAGRSNEQFF.

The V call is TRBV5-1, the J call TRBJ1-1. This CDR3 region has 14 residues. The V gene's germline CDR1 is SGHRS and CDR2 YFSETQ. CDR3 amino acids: CASSLELGRAEAFF.

CDR3 in amino acids: CASSIGRFSGANVLTF. The rearrangement uses TRBV4-3 and TRBJ2-6. Germline CDR1 is LGHNA and CDR2 is YSLEER. This CDR3 region has 16 residues.

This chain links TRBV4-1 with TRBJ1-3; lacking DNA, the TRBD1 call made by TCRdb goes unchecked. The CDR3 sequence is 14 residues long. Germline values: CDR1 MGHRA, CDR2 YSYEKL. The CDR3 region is CASSPGTGGNTIYF.

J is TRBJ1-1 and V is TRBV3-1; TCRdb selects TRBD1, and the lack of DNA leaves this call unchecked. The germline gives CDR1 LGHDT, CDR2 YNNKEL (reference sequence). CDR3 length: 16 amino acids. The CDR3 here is CASSQDQRGRNTEAFF.

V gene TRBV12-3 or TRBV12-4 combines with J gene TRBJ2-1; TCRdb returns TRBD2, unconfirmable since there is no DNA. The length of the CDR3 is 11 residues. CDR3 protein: CASSFSPEQFF.

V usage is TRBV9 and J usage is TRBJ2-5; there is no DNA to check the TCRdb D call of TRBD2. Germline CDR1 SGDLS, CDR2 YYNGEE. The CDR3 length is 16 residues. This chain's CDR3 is CASSDLRDSLRETQYF.

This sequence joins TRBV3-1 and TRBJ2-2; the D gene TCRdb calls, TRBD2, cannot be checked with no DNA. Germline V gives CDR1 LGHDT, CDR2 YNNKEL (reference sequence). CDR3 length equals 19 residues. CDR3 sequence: CASSQDGLAGGPGTGELFF.

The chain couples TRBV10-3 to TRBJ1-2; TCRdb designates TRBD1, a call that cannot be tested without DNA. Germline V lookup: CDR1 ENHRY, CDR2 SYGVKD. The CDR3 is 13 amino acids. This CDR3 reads CAIAPGQIYGYTF.

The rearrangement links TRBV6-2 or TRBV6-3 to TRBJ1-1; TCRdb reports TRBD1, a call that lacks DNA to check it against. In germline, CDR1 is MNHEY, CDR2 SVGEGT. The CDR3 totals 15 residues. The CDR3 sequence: CASSYSGQGFSEAFF.

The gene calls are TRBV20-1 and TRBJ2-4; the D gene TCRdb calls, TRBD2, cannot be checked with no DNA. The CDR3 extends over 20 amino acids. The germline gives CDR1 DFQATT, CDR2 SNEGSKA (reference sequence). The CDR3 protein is CSATGGAGTSDRRPKNIQYF.

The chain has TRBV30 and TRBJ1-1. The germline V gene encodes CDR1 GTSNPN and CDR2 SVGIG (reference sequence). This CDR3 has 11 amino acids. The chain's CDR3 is CAWLENTEAFF.

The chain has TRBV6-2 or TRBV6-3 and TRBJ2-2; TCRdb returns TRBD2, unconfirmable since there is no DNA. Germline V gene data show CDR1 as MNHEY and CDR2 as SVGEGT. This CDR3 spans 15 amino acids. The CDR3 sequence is CASRTLAGVTGELFF.